The sequence of this T cell receptor beta chain was determined in a study of persistence of HIV-infected CD4 T cells. Looking at the study overall: Multiple blood draws of up to about 180 mL, except a couple of donors with single leukapheresis.

Concerning this clone itself: Its specificity is not known.

The stimulus was an HIV-1 Gag 15-mer peptide pool, about 1 ug/peptide/mL. Sorted nonresponding memory CD4+ T cells were CD40L-negative, CD69-negative, CD45RO-high. CD8+ T cells were removed from PBMCs prior to stimulation. CD8-depleted PBMCs were stimulated about 19 hours with anti-CD28/CD49d costimulation, CD40-blocking antibody and enfuvirtide. General study findings and limits: Degenerate expanded CDR3beta sequences were enriched among CMV- and Gag-responding cells.

The immunoSEQ assay was version 4, run in survey mode. TCRdb keeps only in-frame clones here, not all; method: immunoSEQ multiplex PCR. The sample holds roughly 64,000 clones, over 60% seen once. V was trimmed by 5 bases and J by 6 bases, leaving 12 bases between them. This CDR3 is built from 13 residues. From germline, CDR1 is LNHDA and CDR2 SQIVND (reference sequence). This clonotype was sampled from an adult man with HIV who was CMV-seropositive. The chain carries TRBV19 and TRBJ2-3; D gene uncertain. Material: CD4+ T cells sorted from PBMCs after approximately 19-hour stimulation, obtained from a patient who received antiretroviral therapy. The CDR3 DNA sequence: TGTGCCAGTAGTCAAGGGCACCGCGATACGCAGTATTTT. This translates into CASSQGHRDTQYF.